The entry below describes one T cell receptor beta chain. The data derive from a study of T cells after somatic rescue of genetic block. V was trimmed by 3 bases and J by 6 bases, leaving 13 bases between them. CDR1 and CDR2 (germline): SGHTA, FQGTGA. The CDR3 extends over 14 amino acids. Produced via immunoSEQ multiplex PCR; TCRdb's table is partial and in-frame only. Of about 15,000 clones detected, 72% appear once; the ten largest clones hold 13% to 15%. The receptor was isolated from a boy younger than 18. The material sequenced was peripheral blood mononuclear cells (PBMCs). The chain uses TRBV7-3 and TRBJ2-3; no firm D call. The CDR3 DNA reads TGTGCCAGCAGCTTGCGCCCGCTAAGGGATACGCAGTATTTT. Protein product: CASSLRPLRDTQYF.